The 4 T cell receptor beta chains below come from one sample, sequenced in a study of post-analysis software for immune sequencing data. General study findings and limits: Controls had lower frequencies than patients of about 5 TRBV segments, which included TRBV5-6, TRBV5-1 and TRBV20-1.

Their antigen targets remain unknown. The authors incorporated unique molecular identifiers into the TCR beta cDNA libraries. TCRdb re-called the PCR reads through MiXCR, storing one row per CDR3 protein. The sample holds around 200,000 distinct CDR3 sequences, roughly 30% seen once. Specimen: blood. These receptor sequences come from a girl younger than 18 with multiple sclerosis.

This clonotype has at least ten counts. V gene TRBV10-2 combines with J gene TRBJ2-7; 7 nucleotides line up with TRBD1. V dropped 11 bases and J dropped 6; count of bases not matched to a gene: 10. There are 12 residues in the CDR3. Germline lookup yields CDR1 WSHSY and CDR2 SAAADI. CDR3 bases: TGCGCCGTCAGAATAGGGGGCGGCGAGCAGTACTTC. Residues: CAVRIGGGEQYF.

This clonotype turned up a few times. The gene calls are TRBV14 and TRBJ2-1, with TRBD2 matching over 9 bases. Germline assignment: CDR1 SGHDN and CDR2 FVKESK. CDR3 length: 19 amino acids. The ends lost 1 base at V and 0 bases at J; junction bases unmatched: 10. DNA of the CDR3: TGTGCCAGCAGCCAAGGGGGGCCTAGCGGGAAAAGCTCCTACAATGAGCAGTTCTTC. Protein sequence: CASSQGGPSGKSSYNEQFF.

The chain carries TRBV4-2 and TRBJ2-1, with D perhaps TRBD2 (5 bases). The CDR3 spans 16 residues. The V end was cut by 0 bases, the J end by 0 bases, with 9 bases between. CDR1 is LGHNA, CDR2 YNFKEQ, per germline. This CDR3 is CASSQEPSSSYNEQFF. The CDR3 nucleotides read TGTGCCAGCAGCCAAGAACCTAGCAGCTCCTACAATGAGCAGTTCTTC.

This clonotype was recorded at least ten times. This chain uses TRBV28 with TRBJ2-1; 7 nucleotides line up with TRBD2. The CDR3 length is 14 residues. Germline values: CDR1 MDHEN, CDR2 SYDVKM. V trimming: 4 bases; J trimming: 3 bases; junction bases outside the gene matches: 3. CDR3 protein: CASSYASGYNEQFF. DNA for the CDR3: TGTGCCAGCAGTTATGCTAGCGGCTACAATGAGCAGTTCTTC.